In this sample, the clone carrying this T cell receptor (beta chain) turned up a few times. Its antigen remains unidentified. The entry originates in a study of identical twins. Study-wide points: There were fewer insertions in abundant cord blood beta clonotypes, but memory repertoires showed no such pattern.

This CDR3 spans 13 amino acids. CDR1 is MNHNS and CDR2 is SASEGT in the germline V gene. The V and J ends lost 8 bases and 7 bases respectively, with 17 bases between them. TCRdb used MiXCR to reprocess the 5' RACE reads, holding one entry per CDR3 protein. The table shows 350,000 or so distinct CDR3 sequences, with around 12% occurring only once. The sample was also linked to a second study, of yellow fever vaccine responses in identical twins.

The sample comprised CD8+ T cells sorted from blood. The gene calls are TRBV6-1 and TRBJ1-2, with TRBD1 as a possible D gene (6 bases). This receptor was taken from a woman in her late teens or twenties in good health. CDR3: CASQSGGGGGYTF. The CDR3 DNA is TGTGCCAGCCAAAGCGGGGGAGGGGGTGGCTACACCTTC.